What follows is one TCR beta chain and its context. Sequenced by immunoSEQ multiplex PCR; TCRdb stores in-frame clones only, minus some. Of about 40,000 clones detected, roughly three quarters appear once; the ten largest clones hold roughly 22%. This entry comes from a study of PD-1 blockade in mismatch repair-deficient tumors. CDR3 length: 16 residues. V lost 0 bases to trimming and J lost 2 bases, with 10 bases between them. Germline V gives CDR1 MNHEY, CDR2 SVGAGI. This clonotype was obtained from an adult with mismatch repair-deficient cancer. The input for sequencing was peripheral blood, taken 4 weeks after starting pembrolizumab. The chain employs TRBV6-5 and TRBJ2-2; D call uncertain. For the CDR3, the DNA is TGTGCCAGCAGTTACTCGAGTTTAAGAAACACCGGGGAGCTGTTTTTT. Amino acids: CASSYSSLRNTGELFF.